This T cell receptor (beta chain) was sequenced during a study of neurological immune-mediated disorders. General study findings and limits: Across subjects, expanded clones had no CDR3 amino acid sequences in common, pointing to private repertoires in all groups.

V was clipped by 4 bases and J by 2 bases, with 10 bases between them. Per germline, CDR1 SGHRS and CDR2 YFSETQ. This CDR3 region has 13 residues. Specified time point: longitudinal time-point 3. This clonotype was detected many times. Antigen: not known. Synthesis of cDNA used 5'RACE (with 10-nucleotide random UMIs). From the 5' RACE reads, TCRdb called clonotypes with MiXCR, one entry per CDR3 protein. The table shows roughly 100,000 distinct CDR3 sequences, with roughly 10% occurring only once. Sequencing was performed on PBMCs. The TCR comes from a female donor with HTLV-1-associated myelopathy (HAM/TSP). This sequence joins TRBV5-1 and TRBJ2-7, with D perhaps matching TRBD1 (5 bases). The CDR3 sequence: CASSVGQAYEQYF. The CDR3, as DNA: TGCGCCAGCAGCGTTGGACAAGCCTACGAGCAGTACTTC.